This T cell receptor (beta chain) emerged from a study of T cell repertoires in cytomegalovirus infection. Study observations and caveats: In two of eight donors, the top clonotype was HLA-C-restricted CMV-specific. Carriage of CMV together with the relevant HLA was identifiable through cumulative public TCR beta family frequency.

About this clonotype: The antigen remains undetermined.

V was shortened by 0 bases and J by 10 bases, with 14 bases between the two germline ends. The CDR3 has 14 residues. Per germline, CDR1 SGHRS and CDR2 YFSETQ. TCRdb called the reads again in MiXCR, with one record for every CDR3 protein. The sample yields 450,000 to 550,000 distinct CDR3 sequences, about 44% seen once. The chain has TRBV5-1 and TRBJ2-1, with D possibly being TRBD2 (6 bases). The sequence was obtained from a human donor in good health (CMV status not recorded). Some clones in this sample may be carry-over from other donors' samples. Sequencing used cultured PBMCs, obtained from culture after CMV antigen stimulation. DNA for the CDR3: TGCGCCAGCAGCTTGGGGACTAATAACATGGAGCAGTTCTTC. It yields the protein CASSLGTNNMEQFF. The full variable domain, completed using reference TRBV5-1 and TRBJ2-1, is KAGVTQTPRYLIKTRGQQVTLSCSPISGHRSVSWYQQTPGQGLQFLFEYFSETQRNKGNFPGRFSGRQFSNSRSEMNVSTLELGDSALYLCASSLGTNNMEQFFGPGTRLTVL.